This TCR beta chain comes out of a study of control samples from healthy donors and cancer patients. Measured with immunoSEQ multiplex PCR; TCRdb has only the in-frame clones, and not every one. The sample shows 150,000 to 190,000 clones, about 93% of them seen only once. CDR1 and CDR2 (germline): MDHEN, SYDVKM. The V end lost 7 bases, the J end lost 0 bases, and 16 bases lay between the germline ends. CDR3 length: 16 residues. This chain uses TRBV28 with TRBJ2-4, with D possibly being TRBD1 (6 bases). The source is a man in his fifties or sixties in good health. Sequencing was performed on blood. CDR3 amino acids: CASTSPRGIAKNIQYF. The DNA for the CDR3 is TGTGCCAGCACCTCCCCCAGGGGAATAGCCAAAAACATTCAGTACTTC. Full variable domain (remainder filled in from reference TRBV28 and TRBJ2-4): DVKVTQSSRYLVKRTGEKVFLECVQDMDHENMFWYRQDPGLGLRLIYFSYDVKMKEKGDIPEGYSVSREKKERFSLILESASTNQTSMYLCASTSPRGIAKNIQYFGAGTRLSVL.